One and the same sample provided the 30 T cell receptor beta chains below, sequenced in a study of Ad26.COV2.S vaccination and SARS-CoV-2 variants. Assay: immunoSEQ multiplex PCR; the TCRdb copy retains only in-frame clones and omits some. This table has hundreds of thousands of clones, 92% appearing once. This material consisted of peripheral blood, taken after recovery from COVID-19. These receptors came from a human donor who had recovered from COVID-19.

The rearrangement joins TRBV5-6 to TRBJ2-7, with D maybe TRBD2 (6 bases). This CDR3 is 13 amino acids long. The V gene lost 3 bases and the J gene lost 0 bases, with 7 bases spanning the gap. Germline assignment: CDR1 SGHDT and CDR2 YYEEEE. The CDR3 sequence is CASSSGASYEQYF. The CDR3 region has the DNA TGTGCCAGCAGCTCGGGAGCCTCCTACGAGCAGTACTTC.

The chain has TRBV12-3 or TRBV12-4 and TRBJ1-2; 11 bases align to TRBD1. The ends lost 3 bases at V and 8 bases at J; junction bases unmatched: 2. CDR3 size: 13 residues. The CDR3 is CASSLGQGDGYTF. In DNA, the CDR3 is TGTGCCAGCAGTTTGGGACAGGGGGACGGCTACACCTTC.

The CDR3 sequence: CASSQLAGGTDTQYF. DNA for the CDR3: TGCGCCAGCAGCCAACTAGCGGGGGGCACAGATACGCAGTATTTT. This chain links TRBV4-1 with TRBJ2-3; TRBD2 agrees at 10 bases. In germline, CDR1 is MGHRA, CDR2 YSYEKL. The CDR3 sequence is 15 residues long. J lost 1 base, V lost 2 bases, and 0 bases had no gene match.

The V and J genes are TRBV12-3 or TRBV12-4 and TRBJ1-6; D not certain. CDR3 size: 13 residues. Deletions cut 2 bases from V and 14 bases from J, with 13 bases between. The CDR3 loop reads CASSLRSAGALHF. The CDR3 DNA reads as TGTGCCAGCAGTTTACGGTCGGCTGGGGCCCTCCACTTT.

The chain joins TRBV4-1 to TRBJ1-3; 7 bases fit TRBD1. J gave up 6 bases and V 4 bases, and 9 bases lay outside the gene matches. The germline gives CDR1 MGHRA, CDR2 YSYEKL. The CDR3 is 15 residues long. The DNA for the CDR3 is TGCGCCAGCAGCCCACGACAGGGAGGGCCAAACACCATATATTTT. Its protein product is CASSPRQGGPNTIYF.

V usage is TRBV27 and J usage is TRBJ2-3, with 8 bases matching TRBD1. Trimming removed 6 bases from V and 0 bases from J; junction bases left unmatched: 14. This CDR3 contains 18 residues. Germline CDR1 and CDR2: MNHEY and SMNVEV (reference sequence). CDR3: CASSRIPTGVTSTDTQYF. The CDR3 bases are TGTGCCAGCAGCCGAATCCCGACAGGGGTCACTAGCACAGATACGCAGTATTTT.

The table lists this clone with a count of one. The rearrangement joins TRBV19 to TRBJ2-2, with 11 bases fitting TRBD1. After removal of 7 bases from V and 0 bases from J, the junction contained 10 bases not matched to a gene. The germline V gene encodes CDR1 LNHDA and CDR2 SQIVND (reference sequence). CDR3 length equals 18 residues. CDR3 protein: CASTNLWDRGTNTGELFF. CDR3 DNA: TGTGCCAGTACCAATCTCTGGGACAGGGGGACGAACACCGGGGAGCTGTTTTTT.

CDR3 loop: CASSALTGFSGNTIYF. DNA for the CDR3: TGCGCCAGCAGCGCCCTGACAGGCTTCTCTGGAAACACCATATATTTT. The chain couples TRBV5-1 to TRBJ1-3, with D possibly being TRBD1 (6 bases). The V gene lost 4 bases and the J gene lost 0 bases, with 14 bases spanning the gap. Germline loops: CDR1 SGHRS, CDR2 YFSETQ. The CDR3 spans 16 residues.

The chain has TRBV7-9 and TRBJ1-1; the D gene is possibly TRBD1 (5 bases). Germline V gene data show CDR1 as SEHNR and CDR2 as FQNEAQ (reference sequence). Between the trimmed V and J ends, which lost 2 bases and 4 bases, there was a span of 8 bases. CDR3 length equals 13 residues. Here the CDR3 DNA reads TGTGCCAGCAGCTTAATACAGGCCACTGAAGCTTTCTTT. It translates to CASSLIQATEAFF.

V and J are TRBV2 and TRBJ2-1; 14 bases align to TRBD2. J was trimmed by 5 bases and V by 6 bases; bases with no gene match: 3. This CDR3 comprises 15 residues. Germline V gene lookup returns CDR1 SNHLY and CDR2 FYNNEI. CDR3 nucleotide sequence: TGTGCCAGCAGGGGGACTAGCGGGGGCCACAATGAGCAGTTCTTC. It is translated as CASRGTSGGHNEQFF.

The CDR3 sequence: CASSQDWDAAETQYF. The CDR3 DNA follows: TGCGCCAGCAGCCAAGATTGGGACGCGGCGGAGACCCAGTACTTC. The gene calls are TRBV4-3 and TRBJ2-5; either TRBD1 or TRBD2 may supply D (5 bases each). Trimming left V 0 bases short and J 5 bases short, with 13 bases between. Germline V gene lookup returns CDR1 LGHNA and CDR2 YSLEER. CDR3 size: 15 residues.

As concerns this clone: Other DNA variants within this sample encode the same CDR3. The chain uses TRBV15 and TRBJ1-3; D call uncertain. The ends were cut back, 0 bases at V and 0 bases at J, with 6 bases in the middle. This CDR3 is 15 amino acids long. Germline CDR1 reads LNHNV; CDR2 reads YYDKDF (reference sequence). CDR3: CATSRDRGSGNTIYF. DNA of the CDR3: TGTGCCACCAGCAGAGATCGGGGCTCTGGAAACACCATATATTTT.

J is TRBJ1-4 and V is TRBV6-1; D remains ambiguous. V gave up 4 bases and J gave up 0 bases, with 12 bases separating them. Per the germline V gene, CDR1 is MNHNS and CDR2 is SASEGT. The CDR3 runs to 16 residues. For the CDR3, the DNA is TGTGCCAGCAGTGTCCCTCGGAGTCCAACTAATGAAAAACTGTTTTTT. Its translation: CASSVPRSPTNEKLFF.

This chain links TRBV5-1 with TRBJ1-6; possibly TRBD1 for D (5 bases). The CDR3 is made up of 15 amino acids. Trimming removed 2 bases from V and 9 bases from J, with 15 bases in between. CDR1 and CDR2 from the germline V gene are SGHRS and YFSETQ. CDR3 coding DNA: TGCGCCAGCAGCTTTTCGGCAGGGATGTTTTCACCCCTCCACTTT. This gives the protein CASSFSAGMFSPLHF.

The V gene is TRBV19, the J gene TRBJ1-2; no definite D call. There are 13 residues in the CDR3. V was cut by 5 bases and J by 8 bases, with 15 bases left in between. Germline-derived CDR1 and CDR2 are LNHDA and SQIVND (reference sequence). CDR3 sequence: CASSPNSFRGYTF. The CDR3 bases are TGTGCCAGTAGTCCTAACTCGTTTCGGGGCTACACCTTC.

V and J are TRBV5-6 and TRBJ2-1, with TRBD1 matching over 7 bases. The CDR3 is 15 residues long. The trim removed 4 bases at V and 7 bases at J, leaving 11 bases unmatched. Germline lookup yields CDR1 SGHDT and CDR2 YYEEEE. The CDR3 DNA is TGTGCCAGCAGCCGTGGACAGGTGGGTTCTAATGAGCAGTTCTTC. This encodes CASSRGQVGSNEQFF.

This clone was detected once. The gene calls are TRBV11-3 and TRBJ2-2; perhaps D is TRBD1 or TRBD2 (5 bases each). The germline CDR1 and CDR2 sequences are SGHNT and YENEEA. V gave up 3 bases and J gave up 1 base, with 9 bases separating them. This CDR3 comprises 15 residues. The CDR3: CASSLGDLNTGELFF. The DNA for the CDR3 is TGTGCCAGCAGCTTGGGGGACCTGAACACCGGGGAGCTGTTTTTT.

The CDR3 spells CASSLDRAYEQYF. CDR3 DNA sequence: TGTGCCAGCAGCTTAGACAGAGCCTACGAGCAGTACTTC. The rearrangement uses TRBV7-6 and TRBJ2-7, with D hard to call. V was trimmed by 1 base and J by 2 bases, leaving 6 bases between them. The CDR3 sequence is 13 residues long. The V gene's germline CDR1 is SGHVS and CDR2 FNYEAQ.

J is TRBJ2-3 and V is TRBV19; 9 positions match TRBD1. V lost 1 base, J lost 2 bases, and 7 bases stayed unmatched. This CDR3 spans 17 amino acids. Germline CDR1 is LNHDA and CDR2 is SQIVND (reference sequence). CDR3 in amino acids: CASSIAGQGFPTDTQYF. As DNA, the CDR3 is TGTGCCAGTAGTATAGCGGGACAGGGCTTCCCCACAGATACGCAGTATTTT.

In this sample, this clone turned up once. The V gene is TRBV10-3, the J gene TRBJ2-2, with D possibly TRBD1 on 5 matching bases. The CDR3 has 15 residues. The germline V gene has CDR1 ENHRY and CDR2 SYGVKD. V was shortened by 4 bases and J by 1 base, with 10 bases between the two germline ends. The DNA for the CDR3 is TGTGCCATCAGTGTCAGGGTCATGAACACCGGGGAGCTGTTTTTT. Encoded protein: CAISVRVMNTGELFF.

The chain combines TRBV19 with TRBJ1-2, with D possibly matching TRBD1 (6 bases). Germline V gene lookup returns CDR1 LNHDA and CDR2 SQIVND (reference sequence). The CDR3 spans 14 residues. Deletions cut 3 bases from V and 4 bases from J, with 12 bases between. CDR3 sequence reads: CASSIWGPIYGYTF. In DNA form, the CDR3 reads TGTGCCAGTAGTATTTGGGGGCCGATCTATGGCTACACCTTC.

This clone was seen just once. The rearrangement uses TRBV12-5 and TRBJ1-1, with 9 bases lining up with TRBD1. The ends lost 0 bases at V and 7 bases at J; junction bases unmatched: 9. The CDR3 totals 16 residues. CDR1 and CDR2 from the germline V gene are LGHNT and FRNRAP. The CDR3 DNA reads as TGTGCTAGTGGTTTGGTAGGTGTGGGACAGGGATTTGAAGCTTTCTTT. Translating it yields CASGLVGVGQGFEAFF.

The chain is built from TRBV6-5 and TRBJ1-2; maybe TRBD1 (5 bases). The CDR3 consists of 12 residues. The germline V and J ends were trimmed by 6 bases and 4 bases, with 9 bases remaining between them. Per germline, CDR1 MNHEY and CDR2 SVGAGI. CDR3 sequence: CASRRDGYGYTF. The CDR3 DNA is TGTGCCAGCAGAAGGGACGGCTATGGCTACACCTTC.

The chain is built from TRBV15 and TRBJ2-3; D call uncertain. The CDR3 loop spans 15 amino acids. Trimming removed 2 bases at V and 0 bases at J, with 9 bases between. Germline CDR1 reads LNHNV; CDR2 reads YYDKDF (reference sequence). CDR3 residues: CATSRSIPSTDTQYF. CDR3 sequence (DNA): TGTGCCACCAGCAGAAGTATACCTAGCACAGATACGCAGTATTTT.

The gene calls are TRBV9 and TRBJ2-3, with D perhaps TRBD1 (6 bases). Germline assignment: CDR1 SGDLS and CDR2 YYNGEE. The CDR3 totals 14 residues. V shed 0 bases and J shed 6 bases, with 11 bases lying between them. The CDR3 DNA reads as TGTGCCAGCAGCGTAGGCCCCAGGGGTGATACGCAGTATTTT. Protein sequence: CASSVGPRGDTQYF.

This rearrangement joins TRBV6-2 or TRBV6-3 to TRBJ1-1; D uncertain. Germline CDR1 MNHEY, CDR2 SVGEGT. The CDR3 is 11 residues long. Trimming took 6 bases from V and 7 from J, leaving 9 bases between them. The CDR3: CASSRDIEAFF. CDR3 in DNA: TGTGCCAGCAGCCGAGACATTGAAGCTTTCTTT.

V usage is TRBV10-3 and J usage is TRBJ2-2, with 13 bases matching TRBD2. CDR1 and CDR2 from the germline V gene are ENHRY and SYGVKD. Germline trimming cut 7 bases from V and 5 bases from J; bases unmatched to any gene: 10. The CDR3 extends over 17 amino acids. This chain's CDR3 is CAIMPTSGGAKTGELFF. CDR3 coding DNA: TGTGCCATCATGCCTACTAGCGGGGGGGCTAAAACCGGGGAGCTGTTTTTT.

This clone was detected once. Sequence at one end of the junction differs from germline and may be a read error. This chain connects TRBV4-2 to TRBJ1-5; D is perhaps TRBD1 (6 bases). CDR3 size: 16 residues. The germline V gene encodes CDR1 LGHNA and CDR2 YNFKEQ. CDR3 nucleotide sequence: TGTGCCAGCACCCAAGGATCGGGGGCAGGCCAACAGCCCCAGCATTTT. Amino acid sequence: CASTQGSGAGQQPQHF.

This sequence joins TRBV4-1 and TRBJ2-7; 7 bases agree with TRBD1. Germline trimming cut 3 bases from V and 3 bases from J; bases unmatched to any gene: 2. CDR1 and CDR2 from the germline V gene are MGHRA and YSYEKL. The CDR3 has 13 amino acids. The CDR3 loop is CASSQSGGYEQYF. The CDR3 DNA reads as TGCGCCAGCAGCCAGTCAGGGGGCTACGAGCAGTACTTC.

The V call is TRBV14, the J call TRBJ1-2; the D gene is possibly TRBD1 (5 bases). Trimming removed 1 base at V and 8 bases at J, with 17 bases between. CDR1 is SGHDN and CDR2 is FVKESK in the germline V gene. This CDR3 has 15 amino acids. CDR3 in DNA: TGTGCCAGCAGCCAAGGGAATGGGGGAGTGTACGGCTACACCTTC. This sequence encodes CASSQGNGGVYGYTF.